This T cell receptor beta chain was documented in a study of blood T cell repertoires in COVID-19. Study summary: COVID-19 samples collected from the United States, Italy and Spain covered acute and convalescent phases.

The count of this clone is one. CDR1 SGHRS and CDR2 YFSETQ come from the germline V gene. The CDR3 is made up of 16 amino acids. V was clipped by 4 bases and J by 4 bases; unmatched bases: 12. Measured with immunoSEQ multiplex PCR; TCRdb has only the in-frame clones, and not every one. The table shows tens of thousands of clones, with over 80% occurring only once. This sequence joins TRBV5-1 and TRBJ1-2; 8 bases fit TRBD1. The TCR was taken from a human donor in a cohort sampled during active COVID-19. Material for sequencing was peripheral blood. The CDR3 DNA is TGCGCCAGCAGCCGAGGCTCCGGGACAGGAGGCTATGGCTACACCTTC. Protein: CASSRGSGTGGYGYTF.